One and the same sample provided the 20 T cell receptor beta chains below, sequenced in a study of blood T cell repertoires in COVID-19 (dated by TCRdb to about 2020). Libraries came from the immunoSEQ multiplex PCR assay. TCRdb holds this immuneACCESS table with in-frame rearrangements only. Some clones are missing; in checked studies, unresolved V genes explain under half, and the rest has no known cause. The sample table shows some 250,000 clones, and about 86% are seen once. The leading ten clones occupy almost 2% of the sample. Sequenced: peripheral blood. The receptors were gathered from a young man with active or convalescent COVID-19.

The chain has TRBV7-9 and TRBJ2-7; TRBD1 aligns across 7 bases. The CDR3 totals 19 residues. With 1 base clipped from V and 5 bases from J, the junction kept 20 bases outside the gene matches. CDR1 and CDR2 from the germline V gene are SEHNR and FQNEAQ (reference sequence). The DNA of the CDR3 is TGTGCCAGCAGCTTAGTATTCGGCGAGACAGGGCTAAAGGTCGACGAGCAGTACTTC. This gives the protein CASSLVFGETGLKVDEQYF.

J is TRBJ1-6 and V is TRBV7-9, with 7 nucleotides matching TRBD1. The germline V gene has CDR1 SEHNR and CDR2 FQNEAQ (reference sequence). The CDR3 contains 14 residues. J gave up 13 bases and V 6 bases, and 12 bases lay outside the gene matches. The CDR3 nucleotides are TGTGCCAGCAGTCTCCAGGGGGGCCGGTTGCCCCTCCACTTT. Amino acid sequence: CASSLQGGRLPLHF.

This clone was observed once. The V gene is TRBV20-1, the J gene TRBJ1-6; 7 positions match TRBD1. CDR3 length equals 13 residues. Germline V gives CDR1 DFQATT, CDR2 SNEGSKA (reference sequence). Germline trimming cut 3 bases from V and 14 bases from J; bases unmatched to any gene: 10. CDR3 loop: CSASSGSRGALHF. For the CDR3, the DNA is TGCAGTGCTAGTTCCGGGAGCAGGGGGGCCCTCCACTTT.

The genes are TRBV7-2 and TRBJ2-2; 7 bases are shared with TRBD2. The V gene's germline CDR1 is SGHTA and CDR2 FQGNSA. This CDR3 region has 12 residues. Trimming removed 7 bases from V and 10 bases from J; junction bases left unmatched: 6. This CDR3 reads CASKLQREELFF. The CDR3 DNA reads as TGTGCCAGCAAGCTGCAGCGGGAGGAGCTGTTTTTT.

The count of this clone is one. The rearrangement joins TRBV2 to TRBJ1-2, with D possibly matching TRBD1 (5 bases). Trimming removed 8 bases from V and 2 bases from J, with 12 bases in between. Per germline, CDR1 SNHLY and CDR2 FYNNEI. The CDR3 covers 13 residues. The DNA for the CDR3 is TGTGCCAGCTACGGCGGACAAAACTATGGCTACACCTTC. Translation: CASYGGQNYGYTF.

This clone was observed once. The chain couples TRBV3-1 (or the pseudogene TRBV3-2) to TRBJ2-2; 7 bases are shared with TRBD2. V lost 4 bases to trimming and J lost 6 bases; unmatched junction nucleotides: 17. CDR3 length equals 18 residues. CDR1 is LGHDT and CDR2 is YNNKEL in the germline V gene (reference sequence). CDR3 loop: CASSRNPNERGSAGELFF. The DNA of the CDR3 is TGTGCCAGCAGCCGAAATCCTAATGAGCGGGGTAGCGCCGGGGAGCTGTTTTTT.

V and J are TRBV6-5 and TRBJ1-4; D may be TRBD1 (5 bases). Germline CDR1 is MNHEY and CDR2 is SVGAGI. There are 13 residues in the CDR3. The ends were cut back, 0 bases at V and 8 bases at J, with 7 bases in the middle. The CDR3 protein is CASSYSPGEKLFF. CDR3 DNA sequence: TGTGCCAGCAGTTACTCACCAGGGGAAAAACTGTTTTTT.

With regard to this clone: A read error may produce the germline difference seen at one junction end. This sequence joins TRBV2 and TRBJ1-5, with 9 bases that match TRBD1. The CDR3 spans 18 residues. Germline assignment: CDR1 SNHLY and CDR2 FYNNEI. CDR3 nucleotide sequence: TGTGCCAGCAGTGCCCATTTGGGACAGGGTGGCAGCAATCAGCTCCAGCATTTT. Its translation is CASSAHLGQGGSNQLQHF.

The chain combines TRBV29-1 with TRBJ2-2; TRBD1 matches at 9 bases. The CDR3 is 16 amino acids. Trimming cost V 3 bases and J 7 bases; bases outside gene matches: 12. Germline CDR1 and CDR2: SQVTM and ANQGSEA. The DNA of the CDR3 is TGCAGCGTTGAGGGCTTGGGACAGGGTATCCTCGGGGAGCTGTTTTTT. Its protein is CSVEGLGQGILGELFF.

The rearrangement links TRBV7-8 to TRBJ1-5; 7 bases align to TRBD1. Trimming took 0 bases from V and 1 from J; bases not matched to a gene: 12. The V gene's germline CDR1 is SGHVS and CDR2 FQNEAQ. This CDR3 is 19 amino acids long. DNA of the CDR3: TGTGCCAGCAGCTTAGCGGCAGGGGGTGTAATGGGGAGCAATCAGCCCCAGCATTTT. Protein product: CASSLAAGGVMGSNQPQHF.

The chain carries TRBV5-1 and TRBJ2-7; D might be TRBD2 (5 bases). Germline CDR1 and CDR2: SGHRS and YFSETQ. This CDR3 has 14 residues. V was trimmed by 2 bases and J by 2 bases, leaving 11 bases between them. The CDR3 DNA follows: TGCGCCAGCAGCTTCCAGGACTCAACCTACGAGCAGTACTTC. Protein product: CASSFQDSTYEQYF.

The chain joins TRBV5-1 to TRBJ1-3; 7 positions match TRBD1. Germline lookup yields CDR1 SGHRS and CDR2 YFSETQ. The CDR3 sequence is 17 residues long. The J segment lost 0 bases and the V segment lost 0 bases, leaving 6 bases of the junction unmatched. CDR3 bases: TGCGCCAGCAGCTTGGTTTCGGGACAGAGCTCTGGAAACACCATATATTTT. The encoded protein is CASSLVSGQSSGNTIYF.

The V and J genes are TRBV2 and TRBJ1-4, with D possibly being TRBD1 (6 bases). The CDR3 loop spans 16 amino acids. Trimming removed 4 bases from V and 8 bases from J, with 20 bases in between. Germline V gives CDR1 SNHLY, CDR2 FYNNEI. The CDR3 DNA follows: TGTGCCAGCAGTGGCCCTACAGGGAGCCTCGGGGAAAAACTGTTTTTT. This codes for CASSGPTGSLGEKLFF.

The chain carries TRBV7-9 and TRBJ2-6, with a possible D match to TRBD2 (7 bases). CDR3 size: 14 residues. Germline V CDR1 and CDR2: SEHNR, FQNEAQ (reference sequence). V lost 7 bases to trimming and J lost 4 bases, with 11 bases between them. CDR3 sequence (DNA): TGTGCCAGCACCCGGGGGGCCGGGGCCAACGTCCTGACTTTC. This encodes CASTRGAGANVLTF.

The chain joins TRBV2 to TRBJ1-5; TRBD1 matches 7 bases. V was pared by 1 base and J by 0 bases, with 9 bases of the junction left unmatched. CDR1 is SNHLY and CDR2 is FYNNEI in the germline V gene. The CDR3 totals 18 residues. CDR3: CASSEEETGSFSNQPQHF. As DNA, the CDR3 is TGTGCCAGCAGTGAAGAGGAGACAGGGAGTTTTAGCAATCAGCCCCAGCATTTT. The full variable domain, its missing parts supplied by reference TRBV2 and TRBJ1-5, is EPEVTQTPSHQVTQMGQEVILRCVPISNHLYFYWYRQILGQKVEFLVSFYNNEISEKSEIFDDQFSVERPDGSNFTLKIRSTKLEDSAMYFCASSEEETGSFSNQPQHFGDGTRLSIL.

V usage is TRBV20-1 and J usage is TRBJ1-3, with D maybe TRBD1 (5 bases). Trimming pared 6 bases from V and 3 bases from J, leaving 6 bases between. Germline V lookup: CDR1 DFQATT, CDR2 SNEGSKA (reference sequence). CDR3 length equals 11 residues. CDR3 amino acids: CSAGGGNTIYF. The CDR3 region has the DNA TGCAGTGCCGGGGGTGGAAACACCATATATTTT.

This clone was seen only once. The chain employs TRBV29-1 and TRBJ2-3; a possible D gene is TRBD2 (6 bases). Germline V gene data show CDR1 as SQVTM and CDR2 as ANQGSEA. V gave up 6 bases and J gave up 4 bases, with 14 bases separating them. There are 13 residues in the CDR3. The DNA for the CDR3 is TGCAGCGTATCAACAACGGGGGCAGATACGCAGTATTTT. Amino acids: CSVSTTGADTQYF.

J is TRBJ2-3 and V is TRBV4-3; 14 nucleotides agree with TRBD2. CDR3 length: 17 residues. Germline lookup yields CDR1 LGHNA and CDR2 YSLEER. V lost 3 bases, J lost 5 bases, and 7 bases stayed unmatched. Here the CDR3 DNA reads TGCGCCAGCAGCCAGGGACTAGCGGGGGCGATGGGAGATACGCAGTATTTT. Translating gives CASSQGLAGAMGDTQYF.

The chain couples TRBV5-6 to TRBJ1-1; D perhaps matches TRBD1 (6 bases). The V gene lost 0 bases and the J gene lost 1 base, with 13 bases spanning the gap. CDR3 size: 16 residues. Germline V CDR1 and CDR2: SGHDT, YYEEEE. The CDR3 DNA is TGTGCCAGCAGCTTGGCCGCAGGGGCTGAGAACACTGAAGCTTTCTTT. It translates to CASSLAAGAENTEAFF. Full variable domain (outside the CDR3, taken from reference TRBV5-6 and TRBJ1-1): DAGVTQSPTHLIKTRGQQVTLRCSPKSGHDTVSWYQQALGQGPQFIFQYYEEEERQRGNFPDRFSGHQFPNYSSELNVNALLLGDSALYLCASSLAAGAENTEAFFGQGTRLTVV.

The chain uses TRBV7-3 and TRBJ1-1, with 8 bases aligning to TRBD1. CDR3 length equals 13 residues. Germline loops: CDR1 SGHTA, CDR2 FQGTGA. V was clipped by 4 bases and J by 4 bases; unmatched bases: 2. DNA for the CDR3: TGTGCCAGCAGCTCGCAGGGGGCCACTGAAGCTTTCTTT. Translation: CASSSQGATEAFF.